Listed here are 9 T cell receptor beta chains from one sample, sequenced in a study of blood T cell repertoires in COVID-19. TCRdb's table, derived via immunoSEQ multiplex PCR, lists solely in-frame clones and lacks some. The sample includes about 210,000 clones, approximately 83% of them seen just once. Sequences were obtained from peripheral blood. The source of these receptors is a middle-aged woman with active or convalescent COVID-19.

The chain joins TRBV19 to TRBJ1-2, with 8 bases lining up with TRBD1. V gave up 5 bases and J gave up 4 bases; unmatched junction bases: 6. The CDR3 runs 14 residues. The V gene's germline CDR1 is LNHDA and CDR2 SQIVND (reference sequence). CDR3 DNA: TGTGCCAGTAGTGGTAGACAGGGGAGCTATGGCTACACCTTC. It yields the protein CASSGRQGSYGYTF.

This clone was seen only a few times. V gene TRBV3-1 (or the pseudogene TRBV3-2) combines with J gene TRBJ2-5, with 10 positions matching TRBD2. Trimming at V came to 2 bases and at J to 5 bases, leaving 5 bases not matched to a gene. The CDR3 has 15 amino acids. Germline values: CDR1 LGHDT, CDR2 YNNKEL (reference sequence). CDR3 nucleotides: TGTGCCAGCAGCCAACAGCGGGGGGGGCAGGAGACCCAGTACTTC. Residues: CASSQQRGGQETQYF.

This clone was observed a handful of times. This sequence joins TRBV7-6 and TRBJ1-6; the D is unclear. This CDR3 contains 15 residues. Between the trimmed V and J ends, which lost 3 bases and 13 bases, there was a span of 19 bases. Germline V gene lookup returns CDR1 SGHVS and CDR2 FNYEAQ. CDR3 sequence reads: CASSFTTHRAFPLHF. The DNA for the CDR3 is TGTGCCAGCAGCTTTACAACTCACCGAGCGTTTCCCCTCCACTTT. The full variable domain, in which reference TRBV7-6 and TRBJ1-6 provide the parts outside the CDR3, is GAGVSQSPRYKVTKRGQDVALRCDPISGHVSLYWYRQALGQGPEFLTYFNYEAQQDKSGLPNDRFSAERPEGSISTLTIQRTEQRDSAMYRCASSFTTHRAFPLHFGNGTRLTVT.

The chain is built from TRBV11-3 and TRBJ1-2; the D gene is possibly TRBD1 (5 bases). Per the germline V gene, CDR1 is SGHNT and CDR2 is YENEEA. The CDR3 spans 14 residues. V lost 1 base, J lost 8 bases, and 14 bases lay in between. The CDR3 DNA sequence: TGTGCCAGCAGCTTAGGGGGCGCCGAAGAGGGCTACACCTTC. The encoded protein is CASSLGGAEEGYTF.

This CDR3 is CASSFGPYGGYTF. In DNA form, the CDR3 reads TGTGCCAGCAGCTTTGGTCCGTACGGTGGCTACACCTTC. The chain joins TRBV11-3 to TRBJ1-2; no reliable D call. CDR3 length: 13 amino acids. Trimming took off 3 bases at V and 7 bases at J, with 12 bases between the two ends. Germline V gives CDR1 SGHNT, CDR2 YENEEA. Full variable domain (remainder filled in from reference TRBV11-3 and TRBJ1-2): EAGVVQSPRYKIIEKKQPVAFWCNPISGHNTLYWYLQNLGQGPELLIRYENEEAVDDSQLPKDRFSAERLKGVDSTLKIQPAELGDSAVYLCASSFGPYGGYTFGSGTRLTVV.

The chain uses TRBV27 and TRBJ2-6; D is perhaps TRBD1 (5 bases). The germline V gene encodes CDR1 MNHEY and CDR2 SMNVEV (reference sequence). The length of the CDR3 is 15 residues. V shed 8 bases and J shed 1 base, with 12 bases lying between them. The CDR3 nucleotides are TGTGCCAGCGGAACAAGGGGATCTGGGGCCAACGTCCTGACTTTC. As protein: CASGTRGSGANVLTF. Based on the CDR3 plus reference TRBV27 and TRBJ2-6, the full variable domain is EAQVTQNPRYLITVTGKKLTVTCSQNMNHEYMSWYRQDPGLGLRQIYYSMNVEVTDKGDVPEGYKVSRKEKRNFPLILESPSPNQTSLYFCASGTRGSGANVLTFGAGSRLTVL.

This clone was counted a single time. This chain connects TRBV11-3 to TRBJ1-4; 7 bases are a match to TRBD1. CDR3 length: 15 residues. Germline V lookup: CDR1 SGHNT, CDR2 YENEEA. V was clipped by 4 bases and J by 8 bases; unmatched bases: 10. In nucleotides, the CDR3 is TGTGCCAGCAGCTCCTTGGGGACAGTTGGGGAAAAACTGTTTTTT. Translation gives CASSSLGTVGEKLFF.

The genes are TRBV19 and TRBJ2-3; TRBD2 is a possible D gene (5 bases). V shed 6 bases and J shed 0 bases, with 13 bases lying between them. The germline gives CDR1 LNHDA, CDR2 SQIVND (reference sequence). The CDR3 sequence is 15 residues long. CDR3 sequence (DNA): TGTGCCAGTAGGTCTAGGACTTCTAGCACAGATACGCAGTATTTT. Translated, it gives CASRSRTSSTDTQYF.

DNA for the CDR3: TGTGCCAGCTCACCCAGGGGGCTCGAAGTGGAGACCCAGTACTTC. This codes for CASSPRGLEVETQYF. The chain is built from TRBV18 and TRBJ2-5; 8 nucleotides agree with TRBD1. The germline gives CDR1 KGHSH, CDR2 LQKENI. CDR3 length: 15 residues. After removal of 3 bases from V and 5 bases from J, the junction contained 8 bases not matched to a gene. Looking up the rest from reference TRBV18 and TRBJ2-5 gives the full variable domain: NAGVMQNPRHLVRRRGQEARLRCSPMKGHSHVYWYRQLPEEGLKFMVYLQKENIIDESGMPKERFSAEFPKEGPSILRIQQVVRGDSAAYFCASSPRGLEVETQYFGPGTRLLVL.